Given below is one T cell receptor beta chain in context. These data come from a study of cytomegalovirus exposure and HLA in healthy donors. The CDR3 runs 14 residues. V lost 0 bases and J 6 bases, leaving 9 bases between the germline ends. Germline CDR1 reads SGDLS; CDR2 reads YYNGEE. The PCR employed 60 Vbeta primers together with 13 Jbeta primers. Some clones are missing from TCRdb's copy, which holds only in-frame ones; the method was immunoSEQ multiplex PCR. The sample lists about 120,000 clones, roughly 66% occurring once. The sequencing input was PBMCs. The rearrangement uses TRBV9 and TRBJ2-2, with unresolved D. The source is a man aged 18 to 35 in good health and CMV-seronegative. CDR3: CASSVAGAAGELFF. CDR3 bases: TGTGCCAGCAGCGTAGCCGGCGCGGCCGGGGAGCTGTTTTTT.